What follows are 5 T cell receptor beta chains derived from one specimen sequenced in a study of blood T cell repertoires in COVID-19. Method: immunoSEQ multiplex PCR; TCRdb's copy keeps in-frame clones and lacks some. The sample shows approximately 150,000 clones, 85% to 90% of them seen only once. Sequenced: peripheral blood. The receptors stem from a woman aged 55 to 70 with active COVID-19.

CDR3 nucleotide sequence: TGTGCCAGCAGCCGGGATCCCTCTAACTATGGCTACACCTTC. It is translated as CASSRDPSNYGYTF. The chain has TRBV9 and TRBJ1-2; unclear D gene. CDR3 length: 14 residues. V was cut by 4 bases and J by 0 bases, with 10 bases left in between. Per germline, CDR1 SGDLS and CDR2 YYNGEE. Supplemented by reference TRBV9 and TRBJ1-2, the full variable domain reads DSGVTQTPKHLITATGQRVTLRCSPRSGDLSVYWYQQSLDQGLQFLIQYYNGEERAKGNILERFSAQQFPDLHSELNLSSLELGDSALYFCASSRDPSNYGYTFGSGTRLTVV.

The rearrangement links TRBV6-5 to TRBJ1-2; no clear D. The CDR3 covers 13 residues. Per the germline V gene, CDR1 is MNHEY and CDR2 is SVGAGI. The V end was cut by 6 bases, the J end by 6 bases, with 14 bases between. Here the CDR3 reads CASSKENLNGYTF. CDR3 nucleotides: TGTGCCAGCAGCAAGGAGAACTTGAATGGCTACACCTTC.

This clone was counted between two and nine times. The chain is built from TRBV7-9 and TRBJ2-7, with 10 bases identical to TRBD2. Trimming at V came to 5 bases and at J to 5 bases, leaving 6 bases not matched to a gene. The CDR3 extends over 14 amino acids. Germline CDR1 reads SEHNR; CDR2 reads FQNEAQ (reference sequence). The CDR3 region has the DNA TGTGCCAGCAGCCGAGCGGGAGGGCCCCACGAGCAGTACTTC. Translating it yields CASSRAGGPHEQYF.

The chain employs TRBV5-1 and TRBJ2-1, with 10 positions matching TRBD2. Trimming removed 3 bases from V and 2 bases from J; junction bases left unmatched: 14. Germline V lookup: CDR1 SGHRS, CDR2 YFSETQ. The CDR3 is 19 residues long. The CDR3 DNA sequence: TGCGCCAGCAGCTCTAGTAGCGGGAGGAGCGTGGGGACCTACAATGAGCAGTTCTTC. As protein: CASSSSSGRSVGTYNEQFF.

The chain has TRBV19 and TRBJ1-5; D perhaps matches TRBD1 (5 bases). V was shortened by 7 bases and J by 4 bases, with 14 bases between the two germline ends. The CDR3 sequence is 14 residues long. Germline V gives CDR1 LNHDA, CDR2 SQIVND (reference sequence). The CDR3 reads CASKEGPWNQPQHF. The CDR3 region has the DNA TGTGCCAGTAAGGAGGGGCCATGGAATCAGCCCCAGCATTTT. Looking up the rest from reference TRBV19 and TRBJ1-5 gives the full variable domain: DGGITQSPKYLFRKEGQNVTLSCEQNLNHDAMYWYRQDPGQGLRLIYYSQIVNDFQKGDIAEGYSVSREKKESFPLTVTSAQKNPTAFYLCASKEGPWNQPQHFGDGTRLSIL.